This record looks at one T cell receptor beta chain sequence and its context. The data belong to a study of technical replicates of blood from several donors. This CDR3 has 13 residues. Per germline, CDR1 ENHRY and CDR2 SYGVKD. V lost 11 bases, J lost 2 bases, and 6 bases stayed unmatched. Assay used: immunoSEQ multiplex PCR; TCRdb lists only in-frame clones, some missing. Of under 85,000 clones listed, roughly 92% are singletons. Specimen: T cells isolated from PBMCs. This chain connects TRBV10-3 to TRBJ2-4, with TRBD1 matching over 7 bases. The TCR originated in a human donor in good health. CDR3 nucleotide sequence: TGTGCCGCAGGGACAGACCCCAAAAACATTCAGTACTTC. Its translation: CAAGTDPKNIQYF.